The sequence of this TCR beta chain was determined in a study of cytomegalovirus exposure and HLA in healthy donors. The PCR had 60 Vbeta and 13 Jbeta primers. TCRdb keeps only in-frame clones here, not all; method: immunoSEQ multiplex PCR. The sample comprises around 130,000 clones, around 80% of which are singletons, and approximately 5% rests with the top ten. Overall study results and limits: Within the data, a cluster of highly shared sequence variants was likely a sequencing artifact.

Turning to this clone: The antigen remains undetermined.

The specimen was PBMCs. The clonotype was recovered from a man between 25 and 39 years old in good health and CMV-seronegative.

The CDR3 coding sequence is TGCGCCAGCAGCCAAGATCCTGGGCGCGAGCAGTACTTC. It is translated as CASSQDPGREQYF. The chain employs TRBV4-3 and TRBJ2-7; D gene unclear. Per germline, CDR1 LGHNA and CDR2 YSLEER. CDR3 length: 13 amino acids. Deletions cut 0 bases from V and 6 bases from J, with 9 bases between.